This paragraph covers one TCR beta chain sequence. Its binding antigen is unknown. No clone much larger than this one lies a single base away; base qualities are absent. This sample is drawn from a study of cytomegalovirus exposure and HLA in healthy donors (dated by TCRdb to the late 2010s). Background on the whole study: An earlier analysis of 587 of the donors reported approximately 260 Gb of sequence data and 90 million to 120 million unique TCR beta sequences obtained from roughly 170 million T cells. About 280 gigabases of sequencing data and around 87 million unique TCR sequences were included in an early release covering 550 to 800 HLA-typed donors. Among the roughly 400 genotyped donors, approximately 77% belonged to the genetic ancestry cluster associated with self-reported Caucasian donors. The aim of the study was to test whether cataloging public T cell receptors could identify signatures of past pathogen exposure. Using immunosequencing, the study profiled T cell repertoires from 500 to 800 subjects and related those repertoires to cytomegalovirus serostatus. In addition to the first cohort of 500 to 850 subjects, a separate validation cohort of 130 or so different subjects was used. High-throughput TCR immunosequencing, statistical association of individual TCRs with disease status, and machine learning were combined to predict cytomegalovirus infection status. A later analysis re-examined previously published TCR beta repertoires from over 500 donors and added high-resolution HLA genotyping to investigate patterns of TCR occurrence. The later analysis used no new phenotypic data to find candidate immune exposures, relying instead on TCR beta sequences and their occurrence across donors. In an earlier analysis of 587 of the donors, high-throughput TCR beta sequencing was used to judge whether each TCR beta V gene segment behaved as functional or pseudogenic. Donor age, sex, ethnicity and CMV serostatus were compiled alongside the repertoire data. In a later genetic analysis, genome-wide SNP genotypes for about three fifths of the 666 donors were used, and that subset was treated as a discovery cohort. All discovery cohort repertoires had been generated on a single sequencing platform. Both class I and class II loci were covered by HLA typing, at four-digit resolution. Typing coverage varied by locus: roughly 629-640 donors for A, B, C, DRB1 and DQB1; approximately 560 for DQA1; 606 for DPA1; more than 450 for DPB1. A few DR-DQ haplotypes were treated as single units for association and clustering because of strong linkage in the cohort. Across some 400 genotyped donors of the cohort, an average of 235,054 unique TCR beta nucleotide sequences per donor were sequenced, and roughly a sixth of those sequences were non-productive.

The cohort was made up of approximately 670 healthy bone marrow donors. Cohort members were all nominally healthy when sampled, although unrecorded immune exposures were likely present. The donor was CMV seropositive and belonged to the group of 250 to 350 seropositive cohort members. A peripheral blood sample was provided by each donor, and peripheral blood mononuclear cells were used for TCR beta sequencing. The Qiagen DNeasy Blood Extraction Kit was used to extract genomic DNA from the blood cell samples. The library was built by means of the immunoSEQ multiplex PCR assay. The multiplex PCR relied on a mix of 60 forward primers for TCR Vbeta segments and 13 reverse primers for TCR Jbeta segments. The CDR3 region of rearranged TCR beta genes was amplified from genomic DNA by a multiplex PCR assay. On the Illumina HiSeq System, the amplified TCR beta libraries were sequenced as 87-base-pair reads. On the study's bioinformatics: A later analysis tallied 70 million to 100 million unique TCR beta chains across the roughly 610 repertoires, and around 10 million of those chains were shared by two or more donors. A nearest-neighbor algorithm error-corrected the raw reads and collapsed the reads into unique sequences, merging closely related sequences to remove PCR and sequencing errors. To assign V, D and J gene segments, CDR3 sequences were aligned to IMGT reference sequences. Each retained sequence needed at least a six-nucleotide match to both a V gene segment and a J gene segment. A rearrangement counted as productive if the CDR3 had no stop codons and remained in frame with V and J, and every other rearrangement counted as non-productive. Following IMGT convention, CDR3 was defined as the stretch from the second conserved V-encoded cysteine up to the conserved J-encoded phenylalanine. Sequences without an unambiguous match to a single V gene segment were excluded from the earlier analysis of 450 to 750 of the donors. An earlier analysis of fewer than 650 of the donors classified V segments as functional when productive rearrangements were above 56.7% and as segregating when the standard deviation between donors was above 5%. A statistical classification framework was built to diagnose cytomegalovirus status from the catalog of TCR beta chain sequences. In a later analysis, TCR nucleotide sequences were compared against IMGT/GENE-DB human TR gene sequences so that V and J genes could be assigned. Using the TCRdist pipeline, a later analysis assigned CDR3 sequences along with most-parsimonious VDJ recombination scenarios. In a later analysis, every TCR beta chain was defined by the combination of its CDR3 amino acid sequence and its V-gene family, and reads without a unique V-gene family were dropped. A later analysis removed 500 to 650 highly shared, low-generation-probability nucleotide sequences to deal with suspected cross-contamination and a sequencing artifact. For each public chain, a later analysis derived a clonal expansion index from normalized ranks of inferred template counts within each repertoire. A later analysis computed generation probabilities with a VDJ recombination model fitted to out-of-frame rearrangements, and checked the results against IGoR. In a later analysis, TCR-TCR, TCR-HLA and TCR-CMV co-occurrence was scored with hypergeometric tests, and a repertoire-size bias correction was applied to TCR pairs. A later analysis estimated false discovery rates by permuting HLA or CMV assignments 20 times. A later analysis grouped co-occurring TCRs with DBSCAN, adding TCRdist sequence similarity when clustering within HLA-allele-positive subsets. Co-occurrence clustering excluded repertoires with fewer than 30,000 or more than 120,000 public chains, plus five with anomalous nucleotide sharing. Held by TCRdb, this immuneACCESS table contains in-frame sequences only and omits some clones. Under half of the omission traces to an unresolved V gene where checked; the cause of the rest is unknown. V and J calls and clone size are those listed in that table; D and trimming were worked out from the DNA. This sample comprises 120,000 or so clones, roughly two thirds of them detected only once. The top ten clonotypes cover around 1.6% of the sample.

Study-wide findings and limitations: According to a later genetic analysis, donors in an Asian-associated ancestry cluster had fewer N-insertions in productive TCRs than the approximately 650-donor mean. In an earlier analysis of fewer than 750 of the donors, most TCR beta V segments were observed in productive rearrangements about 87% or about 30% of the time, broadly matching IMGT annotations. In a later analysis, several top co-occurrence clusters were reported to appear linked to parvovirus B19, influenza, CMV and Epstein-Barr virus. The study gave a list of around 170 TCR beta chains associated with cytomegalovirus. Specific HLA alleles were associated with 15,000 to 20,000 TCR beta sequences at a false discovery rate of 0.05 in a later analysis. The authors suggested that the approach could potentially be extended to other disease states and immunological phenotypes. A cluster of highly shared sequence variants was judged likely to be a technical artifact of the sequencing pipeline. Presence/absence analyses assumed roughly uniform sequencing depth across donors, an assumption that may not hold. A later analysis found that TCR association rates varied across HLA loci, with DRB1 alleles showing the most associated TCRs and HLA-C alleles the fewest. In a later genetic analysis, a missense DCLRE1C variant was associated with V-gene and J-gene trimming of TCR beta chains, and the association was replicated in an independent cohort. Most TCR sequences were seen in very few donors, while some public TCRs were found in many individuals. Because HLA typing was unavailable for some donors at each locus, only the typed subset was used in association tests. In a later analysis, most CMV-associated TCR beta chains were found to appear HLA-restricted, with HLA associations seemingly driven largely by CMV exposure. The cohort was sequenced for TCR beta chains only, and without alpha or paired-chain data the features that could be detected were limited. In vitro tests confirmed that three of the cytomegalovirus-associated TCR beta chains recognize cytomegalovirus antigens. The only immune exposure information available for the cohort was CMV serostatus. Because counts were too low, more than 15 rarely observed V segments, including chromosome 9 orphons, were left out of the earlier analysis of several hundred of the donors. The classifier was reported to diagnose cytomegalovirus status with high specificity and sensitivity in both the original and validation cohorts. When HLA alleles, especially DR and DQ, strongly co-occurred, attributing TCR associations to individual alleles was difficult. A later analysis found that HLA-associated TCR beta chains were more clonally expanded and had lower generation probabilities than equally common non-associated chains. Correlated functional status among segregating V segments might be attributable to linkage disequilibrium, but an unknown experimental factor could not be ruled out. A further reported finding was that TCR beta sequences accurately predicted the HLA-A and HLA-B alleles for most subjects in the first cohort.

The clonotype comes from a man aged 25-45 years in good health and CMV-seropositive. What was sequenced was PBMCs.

The sequenced DNA: TGCAGCGTTGGCCGGACTAGCGGGAGTGAACCCTACGAGCAGTACTTC. This gives the protein CSVGRTSGSEPYEQYF. The chain is assembled from TRBV29-1 and TRBJ2-5, with 13 bases in between that match TRBD2. The J call may be faulty, since TRBJ2-7 better matches the DNA end. Via the germline V gene, CDR1 is SQVTM and CDR2 ANQGSEA. The CDR3 runs 16 residues from the cysteine to the phenylalanine. The kept DNA is CDR3 alone, 48 bases in frame from the first base.